A selection of T cell receptor beta chains follows, all from one sample in a study of PD-1 blockade in classical Hodgkin lymphoma. Profiled with immunoSEQ multiplex PCR; TCRdb holds only in-frame clones, not every one. The sample has 43,000 or so clones, roughly 73% seen once. The starting material was peripheral blood mononuclear cells (PBMCs), obtained before the fourth cycle of nivolumab. The receptors here all came from a human donor with classical Hodgkin lymphoma. CDR3s include the opening cysteine and the closing phenylalanine or tryptophan. D genes are given only for firm matches. A row's size may be missing; if present it is once, few, many or a size class.

TRBJ1-4,.,TRBV4-3,.,CASSQWVGAYEKLFF,TGCGCCAGCAGCCAATGGGTAGGGGCTTATGAAAAACTGTTTTTT
TRBJ1-4,.,TRBV27,few,CASSTNNEKLFF,TGTGCCAGCAGTACAAATAATGAAAAACTGTTTTTT
TRBJ1-3,.,TRBV18,.,CASSDGLGPGNTIYF,TGTGCCAGCTCAGATGGACTAGGGCCTGGAAACACCATATATTTT
TRBJ2-3,TRBD2,TRBV9,.,CASSLAGGYTDTQYF,TGTGCCAGCAGCTTAGCGGGGGGGTACACAGATACGCAGTATTTT
TRBJ2-3,.,TRBV7-8,.,CASSGVRAKQDTQYF,TGTGCCAGCAGCGGGGTCAGGGCAAAGCAAGATACGCAGTATTTT
TRBJ1-3,.,TRBV11-3,.,CASSLRISGNTIYF,TGTGCCAGCAGCTTACGAATCTCTGGAAACACCATATATTTT
TRBJ1-5,.,TRBV15,.,CATSNGLNQPQHF,TGTGCCACCAGCAATGGCTTAAATCAGCCCCAGCATTTT
TRBJ2-1,TRBD1,TRBV19,.,CASSIGSGQGVYEQFF,TGTGCCAGTAGTATCGGGAGCGGACAGGGGGTCTATGAGCAGTTCTTC
TRBJ2-3,.,TRBV2,few,CASSSTDTQYF,TGTGCCAGCAGCAGCACAGATACGCAGTATTTT
TRBJ2-7,.,TRBV4-2,.,CASSPGLRTTYEQYF,TGTGCCAGCAGCCCGGGCCTCCGGACCACCTACGAGCAGTACTTC
TRBJ2-3,TRBD2,TRBV18,.,CASSQLAGGPGDTQYF,TGTGCCAGCTCACAACTAGCGGGGGGGCCTGGGGATACGCAGTATTTT
TRBJ1-3,.,TRBV15,.,CATSGHSSGNTIYF,TGTGCCACCTCTGGACACAGCTCTGGAAACACCATATATTTT
TRBJ2-3,.,TRBV9,.,CASSPGRPRGTDTQYF,TGTGCCAGCAGCCCCGGGCGGCCGAGGGGCACAGATACGCAGTATTTT